A single T cell receptor beta chain is shown here with its context. The target antigen is unknown. The sample is drawn from a study of T-cell memory formation after mild COVID-19. Regarding the study as a whole: Unconfirmed was the SARS-CoV-2 specificity of second-wave clones that peaked on day 37. Pre-infection memory harbored some responding clones, suggesting cross-reactive memory joined.

Germline CDR1 SQVTM, CDR2 ANQGSEA. Trimming took off 6 bases at V and 6 bases at J, with 21 bases between the two ends. This CDR3 comprises 14 residues. It was 5'RACE with constant-segment primers that produced the TCR alpha and TCR beta cDNA libraries, which carried sample barcodes and UMIs. One entry per CDR3 protein, called by TCRdb with MiXCR from the 5' RACE reads. The sample contains 530,000 or so distinct CDR3 sequences, 15% to 20% of which appear only once. The receptor was derived from an adult woman who had mild COVID-19 (a few samples of this study predate the infection). Cell type and time point are not known. The chain joins TRBV29-1 to TRBJ2-7, with D tentatively TRBD1 (6 bases). Sequencing was performed on PBMCs or a T cell subset sorted from them (not recorded which). The CDR3 protein is CSVLGGTGLGEQYF. The CDR3 DNA follows: TGCAGCGTCTTAGGGGGAACAGGGCTAGGCGAGCAGTACTTC.